Ten or more counts support the clone carrying this T cell receptor (beta chain). The antigen is unknown. This entry belongs to a study of prognosis after radiotherapy for stage I lung cancer. Overall study: Patients with newly diagnosed primary stage I lung tumors numbered more than twelve, with about 5 others having oligometastatic NSCLC after surgical resection of the primary tumor. With around 13 men and several women, the cohort's median age was roughly 74 years, range about 53–95. Whole-study findings and limits: Gene usage of TRBV and TRBJ reportedly differed between patients with and without metastases.

Each of two time points yielded roughly 6.4 milliliters of peripheral venous blood. The study amplified the TCR beta CDR3 region from genomic DNA. This amplification was carried out by two rounds of multiplex PCR. Every TRBV and TRBJ gene had its own specific primer in first-round PCR. Via MiXCR, TCRdb re-called the multiplex PCR reads, giving one row per CDR3 protein. This sample carries about 36,000 distinct CDR3 sequences, approximately 36% of them seen once, and the ten largest clones take 16%. CDR1 and CDR2 from the germline V gene are MGHRA and YSYEKL. The CDR3 covers 17 residues. Trimming shortened V by 4 bases and J by 4 bases, and 17 bases separated the two germline ends.

The J gene is TRBJ1-6, the V gene TRBV4-1, with D tentatively TRBD1 (5 bases). The specimen comprised PBMCs, sampled before or after stereotactic body radiation therapy (not recorded which). This TCR came from a donor over 45 with non-small cell lung cancer. The CDR3 DNA reads TGCGCCAGCAGCCGCACTATCGGGGGAGATTATAATTCACCCCTCCACTTT. Amino acid sequence: CASSRTIGGDYNSPLHF.